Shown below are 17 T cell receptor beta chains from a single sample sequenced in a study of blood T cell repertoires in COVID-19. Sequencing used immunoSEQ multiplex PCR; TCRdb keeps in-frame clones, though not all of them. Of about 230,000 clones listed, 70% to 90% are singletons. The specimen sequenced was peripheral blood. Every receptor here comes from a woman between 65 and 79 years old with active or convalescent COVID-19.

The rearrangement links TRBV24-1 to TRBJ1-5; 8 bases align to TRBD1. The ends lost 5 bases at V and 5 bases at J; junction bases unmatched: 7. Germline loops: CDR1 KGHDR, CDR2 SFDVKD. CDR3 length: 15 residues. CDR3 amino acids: CATSGDRGGDQPQHF. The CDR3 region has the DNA TGTGCCACCAGTGGTGACAGGGGTGGGGATCAGCCCCAGCATTTT.

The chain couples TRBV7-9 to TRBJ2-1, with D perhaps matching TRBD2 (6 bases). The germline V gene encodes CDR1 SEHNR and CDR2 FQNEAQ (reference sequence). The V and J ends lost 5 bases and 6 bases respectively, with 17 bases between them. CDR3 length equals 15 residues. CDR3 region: CASSPRERRSNEQFF. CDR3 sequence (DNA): TGTGCCAGCAGCCCGCGGGAAAGACGGAGCAATGAGCAGTTCTTC.

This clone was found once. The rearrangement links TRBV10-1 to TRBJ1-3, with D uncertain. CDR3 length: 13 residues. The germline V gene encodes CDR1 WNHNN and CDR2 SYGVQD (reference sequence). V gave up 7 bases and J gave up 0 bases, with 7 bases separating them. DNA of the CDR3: TGCGCCAGCACCTCAGGCTCTGGAAACACCATATATTTT. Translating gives CASTSGSGNTIYF.

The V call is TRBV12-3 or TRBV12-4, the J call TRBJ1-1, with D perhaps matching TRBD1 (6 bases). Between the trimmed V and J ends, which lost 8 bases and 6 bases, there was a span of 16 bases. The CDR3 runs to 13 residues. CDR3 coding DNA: TGTGCCAGCGGCGAACAGGGTTACGCTGAAGCTTTCTTT. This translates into CASGEQGYAEAFF.

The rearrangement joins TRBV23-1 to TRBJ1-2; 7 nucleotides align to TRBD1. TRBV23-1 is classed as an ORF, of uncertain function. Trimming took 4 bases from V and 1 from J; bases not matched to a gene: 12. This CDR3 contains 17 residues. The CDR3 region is CASSPLGDSPYNYGYTF. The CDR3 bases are TGCGCCAGCAGTCCACTTGGGGACAGCCCTTATAACTATGGCTACACCTTC.

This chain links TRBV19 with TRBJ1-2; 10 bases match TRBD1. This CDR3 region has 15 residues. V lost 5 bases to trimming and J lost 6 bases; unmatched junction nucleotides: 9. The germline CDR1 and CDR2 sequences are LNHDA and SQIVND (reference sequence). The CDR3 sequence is CASSGRRDRGDGYTF. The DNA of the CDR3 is TGTGCCAGTAGTGGACGCCGGGACAGGGGTGATGGCTACACCTTC.

CDR3 DNA: TGTGCCAGCAGCCCGGGGGTCGTTAGCGGGGTCCAAGAGACCCAGTACTTC. The encoded protein is CASSPGVVSGVQETQYF. V is TRBV7-2 and J is TRBJ2-5; 8 bases map to TRBD2. The CDR3 sequence is 17 residues long. Germline assignment: CDR1 SGHTA and CDR2 FQGNSA. The trim removed 5 bases at V and 1 base at J, leaving 12 bases unmatched. The entire variable domain, with the rest obtained from reference TRBV7-2 and TRBJ2-5, is as follows: GAGVSQSPSNKVTEKGKDVELRCDPISGHTALYWYRQSLGQGLEFLIYFQGNSAPDKSGLPSDRFSAERTGGSVSTLTIQRTQQEDSAVYLCASSPGVVSGVQETQYFGPGTRLLVL.

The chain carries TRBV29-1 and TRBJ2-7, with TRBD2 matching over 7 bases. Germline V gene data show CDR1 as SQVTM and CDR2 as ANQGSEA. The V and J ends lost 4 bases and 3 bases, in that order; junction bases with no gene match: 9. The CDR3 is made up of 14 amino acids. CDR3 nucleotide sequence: TGCAGCGTTGTCGACGGGACTACTCACTACGAGCAGTACTTC. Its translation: CSVVDGTTHYEQYF.

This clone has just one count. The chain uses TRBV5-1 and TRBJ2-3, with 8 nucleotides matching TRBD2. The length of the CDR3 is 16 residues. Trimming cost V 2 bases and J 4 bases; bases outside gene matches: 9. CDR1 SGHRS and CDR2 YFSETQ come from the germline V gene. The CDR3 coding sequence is TGCGCCAGCAGCTTTGCGGCGGGGGGTAACGCAGATACGCAGTATTTT. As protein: CASSFAAGGNADTQYF.

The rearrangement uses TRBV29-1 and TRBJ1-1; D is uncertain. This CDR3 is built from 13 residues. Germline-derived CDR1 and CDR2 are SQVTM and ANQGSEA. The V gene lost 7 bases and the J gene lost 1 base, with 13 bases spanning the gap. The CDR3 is CSAVQQANTEAFF. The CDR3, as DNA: TGCAGCGCGGTACAGCAAGCGAACACTGAAGCTTTCTTT.

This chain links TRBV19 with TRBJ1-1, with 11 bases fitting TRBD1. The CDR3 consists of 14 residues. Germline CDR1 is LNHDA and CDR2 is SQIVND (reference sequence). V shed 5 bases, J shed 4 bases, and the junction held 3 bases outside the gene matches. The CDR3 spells CASSWTGGITEAFF. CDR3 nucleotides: TGTGCCAGTAGTTGGACAGGGGGCATCACTGAAGCTTTCTTT.

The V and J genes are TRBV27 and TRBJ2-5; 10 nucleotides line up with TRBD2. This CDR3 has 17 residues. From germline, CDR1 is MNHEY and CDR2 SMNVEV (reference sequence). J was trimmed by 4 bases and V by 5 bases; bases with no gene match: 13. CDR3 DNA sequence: TGTGCCAGCAGTCACCCATCTAGCGGGGGCGGCCGAGAGACCCAGTACTTC. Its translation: CASSHPSSGGGRETQYF.

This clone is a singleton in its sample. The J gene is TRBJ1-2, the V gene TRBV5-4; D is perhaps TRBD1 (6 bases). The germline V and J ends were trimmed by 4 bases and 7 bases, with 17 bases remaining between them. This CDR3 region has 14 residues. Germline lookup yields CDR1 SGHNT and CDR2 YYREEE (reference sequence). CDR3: CASSPWTDSRGYTF. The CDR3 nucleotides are TGTGCCAGCAGCCCCTGGACAGACTCCCGTGGCTACACCTTC.

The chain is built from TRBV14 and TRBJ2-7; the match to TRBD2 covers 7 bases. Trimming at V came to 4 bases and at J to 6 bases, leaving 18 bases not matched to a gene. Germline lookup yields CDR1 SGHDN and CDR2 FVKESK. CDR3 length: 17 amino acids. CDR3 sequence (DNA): TGTGCCAGCAGCCTCCGGTGGGGCGGGAGTAGTCTGGTCGAGCAGTACTTC. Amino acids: CASSLRWGGSSLVEQYF. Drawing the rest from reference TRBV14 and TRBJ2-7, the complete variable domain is EAGVTQFPSHSVIEKGQTVTLRCDPISGHDNLYWYRRVMGKEIKFLLHFVKESKQDESGMPNNRFLAERTGGTYSTLKVQPAELEDSGVYFCASSLRWGGSSLVEQYFGPGTRLTVT.

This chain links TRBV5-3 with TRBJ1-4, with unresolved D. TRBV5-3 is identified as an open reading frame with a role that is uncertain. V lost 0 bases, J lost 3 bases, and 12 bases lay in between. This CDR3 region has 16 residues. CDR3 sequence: CARSLGVMSPNEKLFF. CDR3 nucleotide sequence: TGTGCCAGAAGCTTGGGAGTAATGAGTCCTAATGAAAAACTGTTTTTT.

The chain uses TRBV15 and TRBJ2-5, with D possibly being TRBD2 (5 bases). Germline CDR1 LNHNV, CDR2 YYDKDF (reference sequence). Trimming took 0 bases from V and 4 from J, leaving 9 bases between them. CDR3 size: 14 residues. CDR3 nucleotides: TGTGCCACCAGCAGAGACTTTCGGGGAGAGACCCAGTACTTC. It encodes CATSRDFRGETQYF.

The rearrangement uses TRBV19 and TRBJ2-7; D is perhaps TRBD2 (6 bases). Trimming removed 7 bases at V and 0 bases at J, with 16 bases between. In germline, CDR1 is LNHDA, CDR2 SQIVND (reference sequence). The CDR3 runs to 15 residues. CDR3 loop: CASNPRGESSYEQYF. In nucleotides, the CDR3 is TGTGCCAGTAATCCCCGCGGGGAGAGCTCCTACGAGCAGTACTTC. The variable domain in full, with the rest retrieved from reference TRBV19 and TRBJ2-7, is DGGITQSPKYLFRKEGQNVTLSCEQNLNHDAMYWYRQDPGQGLRLIYYSQIVNDFQKGDIAEGYSVSREKKESFPLTVTSAQKNPTAFYLCASNPRGESSYEQYFGPGTRLTVT.